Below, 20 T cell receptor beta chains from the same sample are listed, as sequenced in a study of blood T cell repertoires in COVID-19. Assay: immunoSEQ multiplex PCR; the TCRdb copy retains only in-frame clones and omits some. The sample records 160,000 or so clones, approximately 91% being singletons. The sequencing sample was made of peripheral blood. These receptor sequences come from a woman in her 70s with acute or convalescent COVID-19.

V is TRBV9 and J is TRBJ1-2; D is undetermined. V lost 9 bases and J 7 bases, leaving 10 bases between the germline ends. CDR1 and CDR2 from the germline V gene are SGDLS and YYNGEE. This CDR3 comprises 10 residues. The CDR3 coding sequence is TGTGCCATCGGAGGCTCTGGCTACACCTTC. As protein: CAIGGSGYTF.

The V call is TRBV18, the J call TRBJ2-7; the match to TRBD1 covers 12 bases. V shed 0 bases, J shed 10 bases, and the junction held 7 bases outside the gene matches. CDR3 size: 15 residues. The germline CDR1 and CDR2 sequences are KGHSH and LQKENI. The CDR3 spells CASSPPGTGGDIQYF. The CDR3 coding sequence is TGTGCCAGCTCACCACCGGGGACAGGGGGCGATATACAGTACTTC.

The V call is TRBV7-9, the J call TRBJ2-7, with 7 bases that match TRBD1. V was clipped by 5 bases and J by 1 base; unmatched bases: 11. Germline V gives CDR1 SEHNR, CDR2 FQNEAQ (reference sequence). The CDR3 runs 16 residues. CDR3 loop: CASSPIGTAGSYEQYV. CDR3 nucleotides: TGTGCCAGCAGCCCTATAGGGACAGCAGGTTCCTACGAGCAGTACGTC.

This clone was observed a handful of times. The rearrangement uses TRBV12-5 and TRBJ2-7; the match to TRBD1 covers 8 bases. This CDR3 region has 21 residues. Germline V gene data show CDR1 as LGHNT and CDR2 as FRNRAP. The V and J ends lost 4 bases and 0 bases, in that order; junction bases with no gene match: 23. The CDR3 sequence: CASGSTQKSHSGTGSSYEQYV. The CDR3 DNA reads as TGTGCTAGTGGTTCAACTCAAAAGTCCCATTCCGGGACAGGCAGCTCCTACGAGCAGTACGTC.

The CDR3 coding sequence is TGTGCCAGCTCGGCAACCGGGACAGGGGTCTATGGCTACACCTTC. Protein sequence: CASSATGTGVYGYTF. The J gene is TRBJ1-2, the V gene TRBV18; 10 bases fit TRBD1. With 6 bases clipped from V and 4 bases from J, the junction kept 8 bases outside the gene matches. The germline V gene has CDR1 KGHSH and CDR2 LQKENI. The CDR3 spans 15 residues.

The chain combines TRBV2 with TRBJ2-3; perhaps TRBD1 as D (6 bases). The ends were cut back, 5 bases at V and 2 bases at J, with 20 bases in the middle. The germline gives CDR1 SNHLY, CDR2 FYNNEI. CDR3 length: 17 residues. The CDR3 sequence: CASSPDWTAGDTDTQYF. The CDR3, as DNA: TGTGCCAGCAGTCCGGACTGGACCGCAGGGGACACAGATACGCAGTATTTT.

DNA of the CDR3: TGTGCCAGCTCAGGGAACGCGGGACAGGAGAAAGGCGAGCAGTACTTC. Its translation: CASSGNAGQEKGEQYF. The rearrangement joins TRBV18 to TRBJ2-7; 8 nucleotides match TRBD1. Per germline, CDR1 KGHSH and CDR2 LQKENI. V lost 5 bases to trimming and J lost 6 bases; unmatched junction nucleotides: 15. The CDR3 totals 16 residues.

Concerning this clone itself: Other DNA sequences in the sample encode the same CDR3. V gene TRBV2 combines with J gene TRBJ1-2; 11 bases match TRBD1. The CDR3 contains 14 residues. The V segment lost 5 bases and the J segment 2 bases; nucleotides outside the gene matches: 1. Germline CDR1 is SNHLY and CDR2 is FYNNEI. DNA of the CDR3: TGTGCCAGCAGTCGGGACAGGGGGAACTATGGCTACACCTTC. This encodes CASSRDRGNYGYTF.

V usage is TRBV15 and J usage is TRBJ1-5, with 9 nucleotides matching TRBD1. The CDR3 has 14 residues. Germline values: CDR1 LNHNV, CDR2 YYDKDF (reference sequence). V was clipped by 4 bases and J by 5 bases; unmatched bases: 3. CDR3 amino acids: CATSKQGADQPQHF. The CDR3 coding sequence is TGTGCCACCAGCAAACAGGGGGCGGATCAGCCCCAGCATTTT. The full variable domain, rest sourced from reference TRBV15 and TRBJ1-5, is DAMVIQNPRYQVTQFGKPVTLSCSQTLNHNVMYWYQQKSSQAPKLLFHYYDKDFNNEADTPDNFQSRRPNTSFCFLDIRSPGLGDTAMYLCATSKQGADQPQHFGDGTRLSIL.

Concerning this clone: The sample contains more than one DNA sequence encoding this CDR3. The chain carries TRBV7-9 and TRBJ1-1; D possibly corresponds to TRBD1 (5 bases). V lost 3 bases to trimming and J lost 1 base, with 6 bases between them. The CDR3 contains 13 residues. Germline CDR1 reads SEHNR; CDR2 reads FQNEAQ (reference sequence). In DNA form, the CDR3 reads TGTGCCAGCAGCTTGCAGGGGAACACTGAAGCTTTCTTT. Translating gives CASSLQGNTEAFF.

CDR3 sequence: CAISTGTGGTYGYTF. In DNA, the CDR3 is TGTGCCATCAGTACCGGGACAGGGGGAACCTATGGCTACACCTTC. The chain uses TRBV10-3 and TRBJ1-2; 11 bases agree with TRBD1. Germline loops: CDR1 ENHRY, CDR2 SYGVKD. CDR3 length equals 15 residues. Trimming cost V 5 bases and J 4 bases; bases outside gene matches: 6.

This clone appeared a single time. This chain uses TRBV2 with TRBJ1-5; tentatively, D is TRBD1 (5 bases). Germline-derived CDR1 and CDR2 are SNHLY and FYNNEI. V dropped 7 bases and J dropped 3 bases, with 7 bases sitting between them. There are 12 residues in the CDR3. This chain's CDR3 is CASKGDNQPQHF. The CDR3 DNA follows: TGTGCCAGCAAAGGGGACAATCAGCCCCAGCATTTT.

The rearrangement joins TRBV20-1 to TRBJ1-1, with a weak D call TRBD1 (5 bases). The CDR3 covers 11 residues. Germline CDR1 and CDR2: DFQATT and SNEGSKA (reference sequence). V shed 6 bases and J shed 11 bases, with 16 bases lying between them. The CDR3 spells CSALTGSLAFF. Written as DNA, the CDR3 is TGCAGTGCGTTAACAGGATCCCTGGCTTTCTTT.

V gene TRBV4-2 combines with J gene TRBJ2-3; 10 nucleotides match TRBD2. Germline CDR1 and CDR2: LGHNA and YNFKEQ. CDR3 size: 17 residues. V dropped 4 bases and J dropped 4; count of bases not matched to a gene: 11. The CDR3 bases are TGTGCCAGCAGCCTAGCCAGGCTAGCGGGGGTTTCAGATACGCAGTATTTT. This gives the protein CASSLARLAGVSDTQYF.

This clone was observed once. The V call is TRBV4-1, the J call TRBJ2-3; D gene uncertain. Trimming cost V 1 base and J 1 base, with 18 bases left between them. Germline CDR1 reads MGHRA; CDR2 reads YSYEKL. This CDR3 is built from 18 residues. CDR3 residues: CASSQVILARWGTDTQYF. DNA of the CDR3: TGCGCCAGCAGCCAAGTCATTCTTGCTAGATGGGGCACAGATACGCAGTATTTT.

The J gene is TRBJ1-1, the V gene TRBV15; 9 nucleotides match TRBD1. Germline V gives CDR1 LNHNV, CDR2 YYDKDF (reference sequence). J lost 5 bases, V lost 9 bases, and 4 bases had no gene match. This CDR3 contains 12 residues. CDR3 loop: CATLTGGTEAFF. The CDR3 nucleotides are TGTGCCACTTTGACAGGGGGGACTGAAGCTTTCTTT.

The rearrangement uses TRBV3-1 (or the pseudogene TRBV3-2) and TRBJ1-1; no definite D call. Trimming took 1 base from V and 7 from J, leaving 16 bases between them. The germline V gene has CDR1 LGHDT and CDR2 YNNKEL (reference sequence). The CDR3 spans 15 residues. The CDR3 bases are TGTGCCAGCAGCCAAGTTCCCCACAATCTTGGTGAAGCTTTCTTT. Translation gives CASSQVPHNLGEAFF.

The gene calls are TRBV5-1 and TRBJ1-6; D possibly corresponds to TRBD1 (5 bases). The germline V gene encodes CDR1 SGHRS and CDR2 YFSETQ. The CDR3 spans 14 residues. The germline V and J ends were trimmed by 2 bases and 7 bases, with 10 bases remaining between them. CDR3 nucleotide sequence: TGCGCCAGCAGCTTTCAGGGATCGAATTCACCCCTCCACTTT. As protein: CASSFQGSNSPLHF.

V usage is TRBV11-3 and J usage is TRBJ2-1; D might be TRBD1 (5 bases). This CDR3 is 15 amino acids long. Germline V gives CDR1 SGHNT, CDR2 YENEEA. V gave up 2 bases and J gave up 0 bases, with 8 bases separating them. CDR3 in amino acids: CASSLTGSSYNEQFF. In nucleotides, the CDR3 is TGTGCCAGCAGCTTAACAGGAAGCTCCTACAATGAGCAGTTCTTC.

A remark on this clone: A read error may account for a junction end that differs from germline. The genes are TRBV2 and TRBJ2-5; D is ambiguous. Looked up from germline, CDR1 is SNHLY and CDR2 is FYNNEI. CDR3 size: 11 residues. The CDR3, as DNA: TGTGCCAGCAGTACAGCCCCCACCCTGTACTTC. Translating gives CASSTAPTLYF.